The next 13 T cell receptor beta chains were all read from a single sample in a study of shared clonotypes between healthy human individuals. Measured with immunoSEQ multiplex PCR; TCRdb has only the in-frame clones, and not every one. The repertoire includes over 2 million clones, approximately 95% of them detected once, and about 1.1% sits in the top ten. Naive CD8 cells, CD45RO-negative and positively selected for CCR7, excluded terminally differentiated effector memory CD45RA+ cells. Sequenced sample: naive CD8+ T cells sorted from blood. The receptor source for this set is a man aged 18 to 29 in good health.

The CDR3 nucleotides read TGCGCCAGCAGCCGCCTGACAGGTATGAACACTGAAGCTTTCTTT. Protein: CASSRLTGMNTEAFF. The J gene is TRBJ1-1, the V gene TRBV4-3, with D perhaps matching TRBD1 (6 bases). The CDR3 length is 15 residues. Trimming pared 4 bases from V and 0 bases from J, leaving 12 bases between. Germline values: CDR1 LGHNA, CDR2 YSLEER.

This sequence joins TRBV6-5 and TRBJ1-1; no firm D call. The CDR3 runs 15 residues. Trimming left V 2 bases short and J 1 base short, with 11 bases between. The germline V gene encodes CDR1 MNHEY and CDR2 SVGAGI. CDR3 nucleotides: TGTGCCAGCAGTTACCGACCCGACGGGAACACTGAAGCTTTCTTT. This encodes CASSYRPDGNTEAFF.

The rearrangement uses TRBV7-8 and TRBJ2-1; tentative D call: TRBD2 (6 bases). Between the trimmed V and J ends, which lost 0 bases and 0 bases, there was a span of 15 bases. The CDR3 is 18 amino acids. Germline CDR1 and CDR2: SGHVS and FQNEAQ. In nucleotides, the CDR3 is TGTGCCAGCAGCTTAGCTCGGGCTCCGGACTACTCCTACAATGAGCAGTTCTTC. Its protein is CASSLARAPDYSYNEQFF.

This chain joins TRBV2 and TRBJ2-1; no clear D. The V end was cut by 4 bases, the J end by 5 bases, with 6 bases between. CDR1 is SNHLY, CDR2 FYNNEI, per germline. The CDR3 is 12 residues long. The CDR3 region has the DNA TGTGCCAGCAGTGGCACCAACAATGAGCAGTTCTTC. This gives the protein CASSGTNNEQFF.

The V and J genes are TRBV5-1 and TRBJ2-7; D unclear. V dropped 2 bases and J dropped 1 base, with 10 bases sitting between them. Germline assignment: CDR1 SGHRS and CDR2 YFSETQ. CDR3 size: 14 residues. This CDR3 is CASSFAAGSYEQYF. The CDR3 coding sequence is TGCGCCAGCAGCTTTGCCGCCGGGTCCTACGAGCAGTACTTC.

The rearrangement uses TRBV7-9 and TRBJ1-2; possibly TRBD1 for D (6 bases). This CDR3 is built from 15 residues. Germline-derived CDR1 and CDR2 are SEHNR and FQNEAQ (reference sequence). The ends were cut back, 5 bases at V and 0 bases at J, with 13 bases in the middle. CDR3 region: CASSQGTPANYGYTF. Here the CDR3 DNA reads TGTGCCAGCAGCCAAGGGACACCCGCTAACTATGGCTACACCTTC.

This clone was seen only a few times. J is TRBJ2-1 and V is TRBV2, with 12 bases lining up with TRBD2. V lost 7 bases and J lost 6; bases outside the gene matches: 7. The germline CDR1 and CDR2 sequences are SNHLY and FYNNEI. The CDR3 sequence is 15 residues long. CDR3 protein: CASNLLAGGPNEQFF. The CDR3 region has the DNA TGTGCCAGCAACCTACTAGCGGGGGGTCCCAATGAGCAGTTCTTC.

CDR3 nucleotides: TGCGCCAGCAGCCAAGAGCGGACGCCTTCCTACGAGCAGTACTTC. It specifies CASSQERTPSYEQYF. The rearrangement uses TRBV4-1 and TRBJ2-7; no clear D. The CDR3 loop spans 15 amino acids. V lost 0 bases and J 1 base, leaving 10 bases between the germline ends. The germline V gene has CDR1 MGHRA and CDR2 YSYEKL.

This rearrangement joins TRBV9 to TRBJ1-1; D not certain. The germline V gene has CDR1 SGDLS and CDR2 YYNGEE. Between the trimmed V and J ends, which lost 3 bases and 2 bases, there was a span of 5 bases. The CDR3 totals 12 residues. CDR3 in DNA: TGTGCCAGCAGCGCATTAAACACTGAAGCTTTCTTT. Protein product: CASSALNTEAFF.

The CDR3 DNA sequence: TGTGCCTGTTACCTAGAGGGAAGCACAGATACGCAGTATTTT. It is translated as CACYLEGSTDTQYF. The rearrangement links TRBV30 to TRBJ2-3; D is possibly TRBD2 (5 bases). The V end lost 6 bases, the J end lost 0 bases, and 13 bases lay between the germline ends. The germline CDR1 and CDR2 sequences are GTSNPN and SVGIG (reference sequence). The CDR3 extends over 14 amino acids. Full variable domain (remainder filled in from reference TRBV30 and TRBJ2-3): SQTIHQWPATLVQPVGSPLSLECTVEGTSNPNLYWYRQAAGRGLQLLFYSVGIGQISSEVPQNLSASRPQDRQFILSSKKLLLSDSGFYLCACYLEGSTDTQYFGPGTRLTVL.

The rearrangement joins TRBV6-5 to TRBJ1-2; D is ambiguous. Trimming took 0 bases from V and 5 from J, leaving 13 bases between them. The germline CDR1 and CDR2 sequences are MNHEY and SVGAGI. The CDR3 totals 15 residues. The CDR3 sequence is CASSYSTRTLYGYTF. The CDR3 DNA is TGTGCCAGCAGTTACTCGACTAGGACGCTTTATGGCTACACCTTC.

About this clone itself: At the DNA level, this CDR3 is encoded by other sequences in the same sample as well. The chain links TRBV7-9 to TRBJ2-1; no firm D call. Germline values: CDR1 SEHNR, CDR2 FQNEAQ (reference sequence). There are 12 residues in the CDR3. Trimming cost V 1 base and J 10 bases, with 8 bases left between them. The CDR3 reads CASSLEVAEQFF. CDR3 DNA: TGTGCCAGCAGCTTAGAGGTAGCCGAGCAGTTCTTC.

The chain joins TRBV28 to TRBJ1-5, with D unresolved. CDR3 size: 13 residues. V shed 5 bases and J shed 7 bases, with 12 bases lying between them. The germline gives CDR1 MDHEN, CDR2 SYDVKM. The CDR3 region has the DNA TGTGCCAGCAGTGGGGAGGGTCAACAGCCCCAGCATTTT. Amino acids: CASSGEGQQPQHF.